The clone carrying this T cell receptor (beta chain) showed up just once. Profiled with immunoSEQ multiplex PCR; TCRdb holds only in-frame clones, not every one. The data show tens of thousands of clones, with approximately 86% seen just once and approximately 11% held by the top ten. These data are taken from a study of OX40 agonist ivuxolimab in advanced cancers. J was trimmed by 5 bases and V by 4 bases; bases with no gene match: 14. There are 18 residues in the CDR3. Germline V lookup: CDR1 SGDLS, CDR2 YYNGEE. This sample comprised CD4+ or CD8+ T cells sorted from blood, obtained in a trial of the OX40 agonist ivuxolimab. The V call is TRBV9, the J call TRBJ1-4; 10 bases line up with TRBD1. The source is an adult with an advanced solid tumor such as melanoma, head and neck, liver or kidney cancer. The DNA for the CDR3 is TGTGCCAGCAGCCGCCTCCCAGCCCCGGGACAGGGGAATGAAAAACTGTTTTTT. This gives the protein CASSRLPAPGQGNEKLFF.